These 27 T cell receptor beta chains were sequenced from one sample in a study of cytomegalovirus exposure and HLA in healthy donors. Primers included in the PCR were 60 Vbeta and 13 Jbeta primers. Data came from immunoSEQ multiplex PCR; TCRdb stores just in-frame clones and leaves some out. The sample lists 120,000 to 150,000 clones, approximately 9% seen once, with 1.5% to 2% in the top ten. The sequenced sample consisted of PBMCs. The origin of the receptors is a male donor in good health and CMV-seronegative.

This chain connects TRBV28 to TRBJ1-4; D might be TRBD1 (5 bases). This CDR3 has 15 amino acids. V dropped 5 bases and J dropped 4 bases, with 14 bases sitting between them. The V gene's germline CDR1 is MDHEN and CDR2 SYDVKM. In DNA form, the CDR3 reads TGTGCCAGCAGTCTCCCTTGGGGCAGTAATGAAAAACTGTTTTTT. As protein: CASSLPWGSNEKLFF.

This clone was counted only a few times. J is TRBJ2-1 and V is TRBV19; no reliable D call. Trimming shortened V by 4 bases and J by 4 bases, and 11 bases separated the two germline ends. Germline assignment: CDR1 LNHDA and CDR2 SQIVND (reference sequence). The CDR3 has 14 residues. In DNA form, the CDR3 reads TGTGCCAGTAGTAACCACTATCGTTACAATGAGCAGTTCTTC. It is translated as CASSNHYRYNEQFF. Complete variable domain (other parts from reference TRBV19 and TRBJ2-1): DGGITQSPKYLFRKEGQNVTLSCEQNLNHDAMYWYRQDPGQGLRLIYYSQIVNDFQKGDIAEGYSVSREKKESFPLTVTSAQKNPTAFYLCASSNHYRYNEQFFGPGTRLTVL.

This clone has more than one count but fewer than ten. The chain recombines TRBV7-2 with TRBJ2-1, with TRBD2 as a possible D gene (5 bases). V was trimmed by 1 base and J by 0 bases, leaving 7 bases between them. The germline gives CDR1 SGHTA, CDR2 FQGNSA. This CDR3 is 15 amino acids long. The chain's CDR3 is CASSLGAASYNEQFF. DNA for the CDR3: TGTGCCAGCAGCTTAGGAGCGGCCTCCTACAATGAGCAGTTCTTC.

V is TRBV7-9 and J is TRBJ2-1; tentatively, D is TRBD2 (5 bases). The V end was cut by 5 bases, the J end by 0 bases, with 14 bases between. The CDR3 runs 16 residues. Per the germline V gene, CDR1 is SEHNR and CDR2 is FQNEAQ (reference sequence). The chain's CDR3 is CASSKRWESSYNEQFF. CDR3 nucleotide sequence: TGTGCCAGCAGCAAAAGGTGGGAGAGCTCCTACAATGAGCAGTTCTTC. Looking up the rest from reference TRBV7-9 and TRBJ2-1 gives the full variable domain: DTGVSQNPRHKITKRGQNVTFRCDPISEHNRLYWYRQTLGQGPEFLTYFQNEAQLEKSRLLSDRFSAERPKGSFSTLEIQRTEQGDSAMYLCASSKRWESSYNEQFFGPGTRLTVL.

This chain links TRBV19 with TRBJ2-7; 8 nucleotides match TRBD2. Germline V lookup: CDR1 LNHDA, CDR2 SQIVND (reference sequence). The CDR3 sequence is 13 residues long. With V trimmed by 3 bases and J by 5 bases, 3 bases remained unmatched. The CDR3 loop is CASSIGGVHEQYF. The CDR3 nucleotides are TGTGCCAGTAGTATCGGGGGGGTTCACGAGCAGTACTTC.

There are a few counts of this clone. The chain employs TRBV13 and TRBJ2-7; D perhaps matches TRBD1 (6 bases). CDR3 size: 14 residues. V lost 4 bases and J 0 bases, leaving 10 bases between the germline ends. Germline V gene sequence: CDR1 PRHDT, CDR2 FYEKMQ (reference sequence). Written as DNA, the CDR3 is TGTGCCAGCAGCTGGACAGAAAGCTCCTACGAGCAGTACTTC. It specifies CASSWTESSYEQYF.

This clone was counted only a few times. The genes are TRBV4-3 and TRBJ1-1, with D hard to call. The V and J ends lost 0 bases and 7 bases respectively, with 15 bases between them. Germline values: CDR1 LGHNA, CDR2 YSLEER. CDR3 size: 15 residues. The CDR3 here is CASSQEGRLPGEAFF. DNA for the CDR3: TGCGCCAGCAGCCAAGAGGGCAGGCTCCCAGGTGAAGCTTTCTTT.

The table lists this clone with a few counts. V gene TRBV28 combines with J gene TRBJ1-2; D may be TRBD1 (6 bases). The CDR3 is 14 residues long. CDR1 and CDR2 (germline): MDHEN, SYDVKM. Trimming cost V 1 base and J 4 bases, with 10 bases left between them. The CDR3 reads CASSLFAGAYGYTF. CDR3 in DNA: TGTGCCAGCAGTTTATTTGCGGGGGCCTATGGCTACACCTTC.

This clone was seen a handful of times. The V call is TRBV5-4, the J call TRBJ2-1; D is unresolved. Germline lookup yields CDR1 SGHNT and CDR2 YYREEE (reference sequence). The ends were cut back, 0 bases at V and 7 bases at J, with 11 bases in the middle. The CDR3 is made up of 14 amino acids. Here the CDR3 reads CASSLDQAQNEQFF. The CDR3 DNA reads TGTGCCAGCAGCTTGGATCAGGCCCAAAATGAGCAGTTCTTC. Filled out from reference TRBV5-4 and TRBJ2-1, the complete variable domain reads ETGVTQSPTHLIKTRGQQVTLRCSSQSGHNTVSWYQQALGQGPQFIFQYYREEENGRGNFPPRFSGLQFPNYSSELNVNALELDDSALYLCASSLDQAQNEQFFGPGTRLTVL.

This clone has a handful of counts. CDR3 coding DNA: TGTGCCAGCAGCTTAGAGGTCTCGGCGGGAGCTTTCTTT. Its translation is CASSLEVSAGAFF. The chain carries TRBV7-2 and TRBJ1-1; D unclear. This CDR3 spans 13 amino acids. Trimming removed 1 base from V and 10 bases from J, with 13 bases in between. CDR1 SGHTA and CDR2 FQGNSA come from the germline V gene.

The CDR3 region has the DNA TGTGCCAGCAGTTCCCCCTATCCGGGGAAAAAAGGCACTGAAGCTTTCTTT. Its protein product is CASSSPYPGKKGTEAFF. The gene calls are TRBV28 and TRBJ1-1; D call uncertain. V lost 4 bases and J 4 bases, leaving 22 bases between the germline ends. The CDR3 runs to 17 residues. Germline CDR1 and CDR2: MDHEN and SYDVKM.

This clone was counted between two and nine times. The chain couples TRBV4-2 to TRBJ2-1; D uncertain. Trimming removed 6 bases at V and 2 bases at J, with 14 bases between. The CDR3 has 15 amino acids. The germline gives CDR1 LGHNA, CDR2 YNFKEQ. The CDR3 DNA is TGTGCCAGCAGACAGAACAGCAAAGCCTACAATGAGCAGTTCTTC. Its protein product is CASRQNSKAYNEQFF.

This clone was observed a few times. CDR3 loop: CASSQGEDTQYF. The CDR3 DNA is TGTGCCAGCAGCCAGGGGGAAGATACGCAGTATTTT. The genes are TRBV6-5 and TRBJ2-3; 7 bases fit TRBD1. With 6 bases clipped from V and 5 bases from J, the junction kept 2 bases outside the gene matches. Germline V lookup: CDR1 MNHEY, CDR2 SVGAGI. This CDR3 contains 12 residues.

This clone was observed a handful of times. The chain joins TRBV4-3 to TRBJ2-1, with D uncertain. The CDR3 length is 13 residues. The V gene lost 4 bases and the J gene lost 3 bases, with 7 bases spanning the gap. CDR1 is LGHNA, CDR2 YSLEER, per germline. CDR3 in DNA: TGCGCCAGCAGCCCCCCAAACTACAATGAGCAGTTCTTC. Protein sequence: CASSPPNYNEQFF.

This clone showed up just a few times. The V and J genes are TRBV7-9 and TRBJ2-3; possibly TRBD1 for D (5 bases). This CDR3 is built from 15 residues. CDR1 is SEHNR, CDR2 FQNEAQ, per germline (reference sequence). Trimming stripped 1 base from V and 3 bases from J, with 11 bases between. In nucleotides, the CDR3 is TGTGCCAGCAGCTTAGGGACACTGGCAACAGATACGCAGTATTTT. Its translation is CASSLGTLATDTQYF.

The chain carries TRBV2 and TRBJ2-7, with D maybe TRBD2 (7 bases). Germline CDR1 reads SNHLY; CDR2 reads FYNNEI. V was clipped by 8 bases and J by 3 bases, with 14 bases between them. The CDR3 loop spans 13 amino acids. Here the CDR3 DNA reads TGTGCCAGCGGGAGGGGGGCTGACTACGAGCAGTACTTC. Protein: CASGRGADYEQYF.

This clone was recorded a few times. This chain connects TRBV6-1 to TRBJ2-2; TRBD1 agrees at 9 bases. V lost 8 bases and J lost 7; bases outside the gene matches: 11. From germline, CDR1 is MNHNS and CDR2 SASEGT. CDR3 length equals 15 residues. The CDR3 nucleotides are TGTGCCAGCCAGGGGGGGCCGACAGGGGGCGGGGAGCTGTTTTTT. It encodes CASQGGPTGGGELFF.

This clone was seen a handful of times. This chain connects TRBV18 to TRBJ1-1; D is perhaps TRBD1 (5 bases). The germline gives CDR1 KGHSH, CDR2 LQKENI. The CDR3 sequence is 13 residues long. The V end was cut by 2 bases, the J end by 6 bases, with 10 bases between. The CDR3 DNA reads TGTGCCAGCTCACCAGAGGGACTGTCTGAAGCTTTCTTT. It specifies CASSPEGLSEAFF.

The rearrangement uses TRBV7-9 and TRBJ2-5; 8 bases align to TRBD1. Gene TRBJ2-7 matches the end of the DNA better, so the J call may be wrong. The CDR3 runs to 14 residues. CDR1 is SEHNR, CDR2 FQNEAQ, per germline (reference sequence). The CDR3 bases are TGTGCCAGCAGCTTAGGGACAGGGCCCTACGAGCAGTACTTC. Its protein product is CASSLGTGPYEQYF.

V gene TRBV4-2 combines with J gene TRBJ2-3, with D perhaps matching TRBD1 (5 bases). Trimming removed 1 base from V and 2 bases from J, with 10 bases in between. The CDR3 contains 15 residues. CDR1 and CDR2 (germline): LGHNA, YNFKEQ. The CDR3 DNA reads TGTGCCAGCAGCCAAGGGGGCGGCCCCACAGATACGCAGTATTTT. This translates into CASSQGGGPTDTQYF.

V gene TRBV19 combines with J gene TRBJ1-1, with D possibly TRBD1 on 5 matching bases. V dropped 6 bases and J dropped 3 bases, with 20 bases sitting between them. The CDR3 spans 16 residues. CDR1 LNHDA and CDR2 SQIVND come from the germline V gene (reference sequence). CDR3 in amino acids: CASSLNKGRGHTEAFF. DNA of the CDR3: TGTGCCAGTAGCCTAAATAAAGGGAGGGGCCACACTGAAGCTTTCTTT.

In its sample, this clone was seen a few times. CDR3 loop: CASSTRGSSYEQYF. The CDR3 DNA sequence: TGTGCCAGCAGTACCCGGGGGAGCTCCTACGAGCAGTACTTC. This sequence joins TRBV6-5 and TRBJ2-7; TRBD2 might be the D (6 bases). The germline V gene has CDR1 MNHEY and CDR2 SVGAGI. With 5 bases removed from V and 0 bases from J, the gap between germline ends came to 11 bases. The length of the CDR3 is 14 residues.

This clone was detected a few times. The chain carries TRBV28 and TRBJ1-2; D is possibly TRBD1 (5 bases). Trimming removed 8 bases at V and 0 bases at J, with 13 bases between. The CDR3 extends over 14 amino acids. Germline V gene lookup returns CDR1 MDHEN and CDR2 SYDVKM. CDR3 sequence reads: CASRGEGANYGYTF. In DNA, the CDR3 is TGTGCCAGCCGAGGGGAGGGAGCTAACTATGGCTACACCTTC.

This sequence joins TRBV7-8 and TRBJ2-3, with TRBD1 matching over 7 bases. Trimming at V came to 6 bases and at J to 0 bases, leaving 9 bases not matched to a gene. The germline V gene has CDR1 SGHVS and CDR2 FQNEAQ. The CDR3 totals 16 residues. CDR3 nucleotide sequence: TGTGCCAGCAGGAAGTCTGGGACAGCTAGCACAGATACGCAGTATTTT. It specifies CASRKSGTASTDTQYF.

This clone was seen a few times. The V and J genes are TRBV5-6 and TRBJ1-3; D is unclear. Germline V gene sequence: CDR1 SGHDT, CDR2 YYEEEE. The V end was cut by 4 bases, the J end by 4 bases, with 15 bases between. CDR3 length: 15 residues. The chain's CDR3 is CASSRRHGGGNTIYF. DNA of the CDR3: TGTGCCAGCAGCAGACGACACGGTGGGGGAAACACCATATATTTT.

This chain uses TRBV4-2 with TRBJ2-6, with 12 positions matching TRBD2. CDR1 and CDR2 (germline): LGHNA, YNFKEQ. The junction had 3 bases not matched to a gene; V was cut back by 0 bases and J by 3 bases. The CDR3 runs to 18 residues. The CDR3: CASSQELAGGGGANVLTF. DNA of the CDR3: TGTGCCAGCAGCCAAGAACTAGCGGGGGGAGGTGGGGCCAACGTCCTGACTTTC.

This clone appeared a few times. J is TRBJ2-1 and V is TRBV9, with D perhaps matching TRBD2 (7 bases). Between the trimmed V and J ends, which lost 0 bases and 2 bases, there was a span of 12 bases. Germline V gene sequence: CDR1 SGDLS, CDR2 YYNGEE. The CDR3 totals 16 residues. This CDR3 reads CASSVAGGGAYNEQFF. CDR3 DNA sequence: TGTGCCAGCAGCGTAGCCGGCGGGGGCGCCTACAATGAGCAGTTCTTC.